The next 8 T cell receptor beta chains were all read from a single sample in a study of cytomegalovirus exposure and HLA in healthy donors. The PCR had 60 Vbeta and 13 Jbeta primers. Sequencing was performed with immunoSEQ multiplex PCR; in TCRdb, only in-frame clones are kept and a portion is missing. Of under 200,000 clones listed, roughly an eighth are singletons. Sequenced: PBMCs. The source is a man in his forties or fifties in good health and CMV-seropositive.

This clone was seen only a few times. For the CDR3, the DNA is TGTGCCAGCAGCTTCTACACCGGGGAGCTGTTTTTT. It yields the protein CASSFYTGELFF. The chain is built from TRBV7-2 and TRBJ2-2; D unclear. The V gene's germline CDR1 is SGHTA and CDR2 FQGNSA. The CDR3 consists of 12 residues. The V and J ends lost 3 bases and 3 bases respectively, with 2 bases between them.

The gene calls are TRBV9 and TRBJ2-5; weak D call: TRBD1 (5 bases). This CDR3 spans 16 amino acids. Trimming removed 3 bases from V and 3 bases from J, with 18 bases in between. Germline V gene sequence: CDR1 SGDLS, CDR2 YYNGEE. The CDR3: CASSASRWGNEETQYF. The CDR3 DNA reads as TGTGCCAGCAGCGCATCCCGGTGGGGCAACGAAGAGACCCAGTACTTC.

This clone was detected only once. The chain carries TRBV7-2 and TRBJ2-1, with unresolved D. Trimming cost V 5 bases and J 8 bases, with 7 bases left between them. This CDR3 contains 11 residues. CDR1 and CDR2 (germline): SGHTA, FQGNSA. For the CDR3, the DNA is TGTGCCAGCAGCCCTGGCTATGAGCAGTTCTTC. It specifies CASSPGYEQFF.

On this clone: The germline gene is not matched at one end of the junction; a read error may be the cause. The V gene is TRBV28, the J gene TRBJ1-1, with a possible D match to TRBD1 (5 bases). Germline CDR1 MDHEN, CDR2 SYDVKM. The CDR3 has 16 amino acids. The CDR3 DNA follows: TGTGCCAGCAGGTCAGACAAGGGGCCTTCGAACACTGAAGCTTTTTTT. Translation: CASRSDKGPSNTEAFF.

This sequence joins TRBV7-6 and TRBJ2-5; 9 nucleotides match TRBD2. Per germline, CDR1 SGHVS and CDR2 FNYEAQ. Trimming cost V 5 bases and J 4 bases; bases outside gene matches: 5. The CDR3 totals 14 residues. CDR3 region: CASSRGGGGETQYF. The CDR3 DNA sequence: TGTGCCAGCAGCCGCGGCGGGGGGGGAGAGACCCAGTACTTC.

CDR3 DNA sequence: TGTGCCAGCACCATAGCCGGGACAGGGGGTCCTGGAAACACCATATATTTT. Translated: CASTIAGTGGPGNTIYF. The chain couples TRBV21-1 to TRBJ1-3; the table's D call, TRBD1, was not checked against the DNA. TRBV21-1 is an annotated pseudogene. This CDR3 is 17 amino acids long.

This clone was observed a handful of times. The chain uses TRBV19 and TRBJ2-7; TRBD1 might be the D (7 bases). V lost 6 bases to trimming and J lost 5 bases, with 17 bases between them. Germline V gene sequence: CDR1 LNHDA, CDR2 SQIVND (reference sequence). The CDR3 loop spans 14 amino acids. CDR3 nucleotide sequence: TGTGCCAGTAGATTACGAGGGGGCGGGAACGAGCAGTACTTC. The encoded protein is CASRLRGGGNEQYF. The full variable domain, its missing parts supplied by reference TRBV19 and TRBJ2-7, is DGGITQSPKYLFRKEGQNVTLSCEQNLNHDAMYWYRQDPGQGLRLIYYSQIVNDFQKGDIAEGYSVSREKKESFPLTVTSAQKNPTAFYLCASRLRGGGNEQYFGPGTRLTVT.

The chain combines TRBV4-3 with TRBJ1-5; the D gene is possibly TRBD1 (5 bases). Trimming removed 3 bases at V and 7 bases at J, with 10 bases between. This CDR3 is built from 13 residues. From germline, CDR1 is LGHNA and CDR2 YSLEER. CDR3 in amino acids: CASSQSRGQPQHF. The CDR3 nucleotides are TGCGCCAGCAGCCAGTCGCGGGGGCAGCCCCAGCATTTT.